A single T cell receptor beta chain is shown here with its context. The sample belongs to a study of early T cells in non-severe SARS-CoV-2 infection. MiXCR, applied by TCRdb to the 5' RACE reads, yields one record per CDR3 protein. The data show tens of thousands of distinct CDR3 sequences, with 10% seen just once and 7.6% held by the top ten. The sample was whole blood, taken at baseline. This TCR derives from an adult who was a healthcare worker with PCR-confirmed SARS-CoV-2 infection or an uninfected control (not recorded which).

CDR3 in DNA: TGTGCCAGCAGCTTAGTAAGGGAAGGTTACACTGAAGCTTTCTTT. Amino acids: CASSLVREGYTEAFF. This chain connects TRBV7-2 to TRBJ1-1; no definite D call. V gave up 1 base and J gave up 3 bases, with 12 bases separating them. The germline V gene encodes CDR1 SGHTA and CDR2 FQGNSA. This CDR3 is built from 15 residues.